This T cell receptor beta chain appears in the sequencing data of a study of regulatory T cells in long-lasting Graves disease. This clonotype was found many times. Its antigen is not identified. With iRepertoire HTBI primers and Arm-PCR of CDR3 regions, TCR beta libraries were built. MiXCR, run by TCRdb on the multiplex PCR reads, gives a single entry per CDR3 protein. This table holds some 340,000 distinct CDR3 sequences, less than 30% found once. The time point denotes: persistent/refractory GD, antithyroid drugs over 5 years with positive TRAb. Construction of the TCR library relied on RNA isolated from PBMCs. CDR1 SQVTM and CDR2 ANQGSEA come from the germline V gene. The CDR3 runs 12 residues. V was trimmed by 7 bases and J by 3 bases, leaving 12 bases between them. Whole-study results and caveats: Exclusively peripheral blood, rather than thyroid tissue, was studied.

This receptor was identified in a woman between 40 and 50 years old with Graves disease. The V and J genes are TRBV29-1 and TRBJ1-2; D call uncertain. Sample: peripheral blood mononuclear cells (PBMCs), taken when the disease was refractory, from a patient treated with antithyroid drugs. The CDR3 region is CSGNGEDYGYTF. The CDR3 coding sequence is TGCAGCGGAAACGGGGAGGACTATGGCTACACCTTC.